A single sample gave rise to the 2 T cell receptor beta chains below, sequenced in a study of blood T cells in healthy people across ages. Sample-barcoded 5' priming and a J-beta primer mix drove a second PCR of about 6 to 12 cycles. TCRdb fed the 5' RACE reads into MiXCR, producing one record per CDR3 protein. The sample shows approximately 1.5 million distinct CDR3 sequences, 40% to 45% of them seen only once. Sequenced: blood. These receptors came from a woman between 18 and 30 years old in good health.

V gene TRBV12-3 or TRBV12-4 combines with J gene TRBJ1-5; perhaps TRBD1 as D (6 bases). Trimming took off 4 bases at V and 1 base at J, with 11 bases between the two ends. CDR3 length: 15 residues. The CDR3 nucleotides read TGTGCCAGCAGTTCGACAGGAGAGAGCAATCAGCCCCAGCATTTT. It is translated as CASSSTGESNQPQHF.

In its sample, this clonotype was seen a few times. This chain connects TRBV5-1 to TRBJ2-3; a possible D gene is TRBD2 (6 bases). Germline V gene data show CDR1 as SGHRS and CDR2 as YFSETQ. The CDR3 contains 15 residues. The germline V and J ends were trimmed by 1 base and 4 bases, with 13 bases remaining between them. The chain's CDR3 is CASSLRRLEADTQYF. In DNA form, the CDR3 reads TGCGCCAGCAGCTTGCGCCGACTAGAGGCAGATACGCAGTATTTT.